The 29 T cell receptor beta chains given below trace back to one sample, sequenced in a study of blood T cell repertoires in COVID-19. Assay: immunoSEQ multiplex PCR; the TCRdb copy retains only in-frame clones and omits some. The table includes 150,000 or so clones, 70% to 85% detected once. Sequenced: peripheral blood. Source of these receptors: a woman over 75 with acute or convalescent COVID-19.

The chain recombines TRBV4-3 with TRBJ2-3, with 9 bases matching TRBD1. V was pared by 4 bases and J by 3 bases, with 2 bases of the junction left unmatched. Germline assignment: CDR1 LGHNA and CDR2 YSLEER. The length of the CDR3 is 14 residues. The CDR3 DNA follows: TGCGCCAGCAGCCCTGGACAGGGGACAGATACGCAGTATTTT. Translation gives CASSPGQGTDTQYF.

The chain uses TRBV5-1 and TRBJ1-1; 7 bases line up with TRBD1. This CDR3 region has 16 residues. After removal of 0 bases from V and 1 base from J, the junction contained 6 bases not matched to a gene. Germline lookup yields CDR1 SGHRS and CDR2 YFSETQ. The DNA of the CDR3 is TGCGCCAGCAGCTTGGGACAGGGAAGGGGGAACACTGAAGCTTTCTTT. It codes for CASSLGQGRGNTEAFF.

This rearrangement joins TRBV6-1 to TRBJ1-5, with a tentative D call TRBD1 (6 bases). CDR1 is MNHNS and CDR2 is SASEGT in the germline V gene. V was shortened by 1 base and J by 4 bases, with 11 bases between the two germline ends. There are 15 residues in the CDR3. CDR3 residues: CASSEGGRGNQPQHF. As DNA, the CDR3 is TGTGCCAGCAGTGAAGGGGGCAGGGGAAATCAGCCCCAGCATTTT.

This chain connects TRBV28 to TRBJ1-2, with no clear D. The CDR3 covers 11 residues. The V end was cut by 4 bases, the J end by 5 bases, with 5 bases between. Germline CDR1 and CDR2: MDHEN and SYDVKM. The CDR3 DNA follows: TGTGCCAGCAGTTCGACTTATGGCTACACCTTC. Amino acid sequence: CASSSTYGYTF.

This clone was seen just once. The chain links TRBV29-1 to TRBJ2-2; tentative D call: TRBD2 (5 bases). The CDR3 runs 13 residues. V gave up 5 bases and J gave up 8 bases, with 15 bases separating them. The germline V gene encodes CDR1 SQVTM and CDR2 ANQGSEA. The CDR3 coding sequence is TGCAGCGTTCTCTCGGGGAATGGTGGGGAGCTGTTTTTT. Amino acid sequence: CSVLSGNGGELFF.

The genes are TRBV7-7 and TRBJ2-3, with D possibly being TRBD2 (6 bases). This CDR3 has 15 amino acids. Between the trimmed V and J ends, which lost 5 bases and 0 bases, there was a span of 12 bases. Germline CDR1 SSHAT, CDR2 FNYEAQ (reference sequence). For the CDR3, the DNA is TGTGCCAGCAGCAAGGGACTCCTAAGCACAGATACGCAGTATTTT. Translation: CASSKGLLSTDTQYF. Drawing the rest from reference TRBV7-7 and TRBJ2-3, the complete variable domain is GAGVSQSPRYKVTKRGQDVTLRCDPISSHATLYWYQQALGQGPEFLTYFNYEAQPDKSGLPSDRFSAERPEGSISTLTIQRTEQRDSAMYRCASSKGLLSTDTQYFGPGTRLTVL.

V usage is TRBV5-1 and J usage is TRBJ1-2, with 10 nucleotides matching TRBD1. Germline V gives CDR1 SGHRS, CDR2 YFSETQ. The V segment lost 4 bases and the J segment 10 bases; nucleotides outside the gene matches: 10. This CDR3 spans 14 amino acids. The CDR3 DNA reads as TGCGCCAGCAGCACTGCCGGGACAGGGGTCGACTACACCTTC. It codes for CASSTAGTGVDYTF.

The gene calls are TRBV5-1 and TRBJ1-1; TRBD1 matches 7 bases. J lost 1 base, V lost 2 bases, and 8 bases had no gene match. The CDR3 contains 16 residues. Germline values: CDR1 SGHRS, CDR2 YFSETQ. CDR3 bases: TGCGCCAGCAGCTTCACCGCGGCAGGGGGGAACACTGAAGCTTTCTTT. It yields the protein CASSFTAAGGNTEAFF.

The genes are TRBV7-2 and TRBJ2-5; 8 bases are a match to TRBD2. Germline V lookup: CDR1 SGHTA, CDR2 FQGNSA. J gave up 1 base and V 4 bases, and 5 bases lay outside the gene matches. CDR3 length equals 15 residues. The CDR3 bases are TGTGCCAGCAGCTCTGAACTAGCGGCCCAAGAGACCCAGTACTTC. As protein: CASSSELAAQETQYF.

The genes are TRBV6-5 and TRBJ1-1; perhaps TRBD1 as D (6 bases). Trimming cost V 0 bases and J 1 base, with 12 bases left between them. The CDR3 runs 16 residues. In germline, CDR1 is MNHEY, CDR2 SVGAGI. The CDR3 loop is CASSYSMRGTNTEAFF. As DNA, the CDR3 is TGTGCCAGCAGTTACTCGATGAGGGGGACGAACACTGAAGCTTTCTTT.

The CDR3 nucleotides read TGTGCCAGCAGCGTAACAGGGCGCACTAATGAAAAACTGTTTTTT. As protein: CASSVTGRTNEKLFF. The chain employs TRBV9 and TRBJ1-4; D may be TRBD1 (6 bases). The germline V gene encodes CDR1 SGDLS and CDR2 YYNGEE. The CDR3 has 15 amino acids. The V end lost 1 base, the J end lost 2 bases, and 9 bases lay between the germline ends.

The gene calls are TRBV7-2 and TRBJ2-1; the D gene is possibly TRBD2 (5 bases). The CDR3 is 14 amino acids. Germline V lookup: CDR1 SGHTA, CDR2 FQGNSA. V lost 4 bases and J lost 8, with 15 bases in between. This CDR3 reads CASSSLYGSDEQFF. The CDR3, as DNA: TGTGCCAGCAGCTCCCTCTATGGGAGCGATGAGCAGTTCTTC.

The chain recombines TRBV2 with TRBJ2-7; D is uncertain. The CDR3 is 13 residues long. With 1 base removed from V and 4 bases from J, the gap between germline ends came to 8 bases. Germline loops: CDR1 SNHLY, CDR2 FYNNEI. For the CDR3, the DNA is TGTGCCAGCAGTGAAGGTCCCCAATACGAGCAGTACTTC. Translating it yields CASSEGPQYEQYF.

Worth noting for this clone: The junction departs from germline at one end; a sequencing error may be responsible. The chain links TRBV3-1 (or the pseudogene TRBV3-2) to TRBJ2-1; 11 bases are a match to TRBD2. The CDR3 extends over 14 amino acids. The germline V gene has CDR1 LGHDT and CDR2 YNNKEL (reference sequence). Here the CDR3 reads CASRLAGANNERFF. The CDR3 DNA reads TGTGCCAGCAGACTAGCGGGGGCTAACAATGAGCGGTTCTTC.

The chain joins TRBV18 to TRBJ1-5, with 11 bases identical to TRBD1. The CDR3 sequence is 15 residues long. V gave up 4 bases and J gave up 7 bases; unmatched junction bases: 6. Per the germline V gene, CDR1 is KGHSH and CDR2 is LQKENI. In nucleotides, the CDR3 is TGTGCCAGCTCACTCGGACAGGGGGCTAACCAGCCCCAGCATTTT. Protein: CASSLGQGANQPQHF.

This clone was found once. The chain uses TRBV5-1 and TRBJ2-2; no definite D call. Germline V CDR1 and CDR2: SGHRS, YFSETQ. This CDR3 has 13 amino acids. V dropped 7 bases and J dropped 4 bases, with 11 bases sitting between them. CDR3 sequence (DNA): TGCGCCAGCGGGCCTCGTGGCACCGGGGAGCTGTTTTTT. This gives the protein CASGPRGTGELFF. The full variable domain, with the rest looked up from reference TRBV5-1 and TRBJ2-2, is KAGVTQTPRYLIKTRGQQVTLSCSPISGHRSVSWYQQTPGQGLQFLFEYFSETQRNKGNFPGRFSGRQFSNSRSEMNVSTLELGDSALYLCASGPRGTGELFFGEGSRLTVL.

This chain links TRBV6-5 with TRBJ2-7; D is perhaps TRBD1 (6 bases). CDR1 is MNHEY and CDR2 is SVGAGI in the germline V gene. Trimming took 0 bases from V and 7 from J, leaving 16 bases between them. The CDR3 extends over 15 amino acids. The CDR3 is CASSYSDRRSGEQYF. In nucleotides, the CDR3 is TGTGCCAGCAGTTACTCGGACAGAAGGTCGGGGGAGCAGTACTTC.

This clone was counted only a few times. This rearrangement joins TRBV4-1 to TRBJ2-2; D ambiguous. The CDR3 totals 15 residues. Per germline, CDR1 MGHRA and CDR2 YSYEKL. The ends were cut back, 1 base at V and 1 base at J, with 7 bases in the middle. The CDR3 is CASSQGSGNTGELFF. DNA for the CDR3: TGCGCCAGCAGCCAAGGTTCAGGGAACACCGGGGAGCTGTTTTTT.

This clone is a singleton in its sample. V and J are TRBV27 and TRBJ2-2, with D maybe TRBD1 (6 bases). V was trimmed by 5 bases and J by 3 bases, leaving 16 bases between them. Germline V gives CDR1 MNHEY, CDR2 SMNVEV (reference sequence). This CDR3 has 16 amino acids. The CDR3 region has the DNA TGTGCCAGCAGTAAACCAGGGGCCCGGGACACCGGGGAGCTGTTTTTT. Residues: CASSKPGARDTGELFF.

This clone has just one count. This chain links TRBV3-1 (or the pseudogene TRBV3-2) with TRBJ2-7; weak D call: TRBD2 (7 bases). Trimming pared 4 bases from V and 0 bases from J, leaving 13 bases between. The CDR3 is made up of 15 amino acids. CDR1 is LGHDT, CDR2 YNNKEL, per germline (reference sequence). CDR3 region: CASSREGGPSYEQYF. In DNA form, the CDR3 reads TGTGCCAGCAGCCGGGAGGGGGGGCCCTCCTACGAGCAGTACTTC.

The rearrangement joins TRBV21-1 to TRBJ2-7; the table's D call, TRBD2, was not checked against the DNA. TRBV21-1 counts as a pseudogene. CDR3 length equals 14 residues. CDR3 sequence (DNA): TGTGCCTGGGGGGAGAAAGCCCACAACTACGAGCAGTACTTC. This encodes CAWGEKAHNYEQYF.

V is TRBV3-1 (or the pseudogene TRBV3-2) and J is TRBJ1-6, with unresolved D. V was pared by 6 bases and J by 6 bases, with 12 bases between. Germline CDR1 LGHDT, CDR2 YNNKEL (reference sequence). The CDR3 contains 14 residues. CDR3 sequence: CASSLRAGNSPLHF. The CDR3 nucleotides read TGTGCCAGCAGTCTCCGGGCGGGTAATTCACCCCTCCACTTT.

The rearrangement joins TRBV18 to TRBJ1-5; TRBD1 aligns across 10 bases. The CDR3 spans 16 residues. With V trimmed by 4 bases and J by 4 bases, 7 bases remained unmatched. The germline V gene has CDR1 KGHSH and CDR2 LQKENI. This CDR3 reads CASSRQGARSNQPQHF. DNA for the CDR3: TGTGCCAGCTCACGACAGGGGGCGCGGAGTAATCAGCCCCAGCATTTT.

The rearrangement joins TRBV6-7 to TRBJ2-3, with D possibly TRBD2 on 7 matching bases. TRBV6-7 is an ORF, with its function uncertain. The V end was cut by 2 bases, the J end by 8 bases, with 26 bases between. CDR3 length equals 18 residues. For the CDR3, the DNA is TGTGCCAGCAGTTACCCCTCCGGGGGGCGCGGGTTTTTTGGTACGCAGTATTTT. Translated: CASSYPSGGRGFFGTQYF.

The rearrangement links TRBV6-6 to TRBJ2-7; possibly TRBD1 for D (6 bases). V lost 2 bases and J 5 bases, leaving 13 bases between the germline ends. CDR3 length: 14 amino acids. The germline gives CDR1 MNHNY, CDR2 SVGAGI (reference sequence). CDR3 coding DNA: TGTGCCAGCAGTTACGGGGGCAGGGGCCACGAGCAGTACTTC. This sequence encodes CASSYGGRGHEQYF.

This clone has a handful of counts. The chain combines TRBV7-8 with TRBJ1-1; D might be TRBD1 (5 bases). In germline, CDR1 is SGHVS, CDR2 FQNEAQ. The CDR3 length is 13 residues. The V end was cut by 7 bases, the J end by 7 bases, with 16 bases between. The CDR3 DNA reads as TGTGCCAGCACCTCGGGGGGAACGGTTGAAGCTTTCTTT. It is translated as CASTSGGTVEAFF.

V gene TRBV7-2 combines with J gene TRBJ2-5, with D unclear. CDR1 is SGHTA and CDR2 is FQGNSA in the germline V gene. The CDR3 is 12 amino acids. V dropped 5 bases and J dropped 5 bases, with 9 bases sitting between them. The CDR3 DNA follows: TGTGCCAGCAGCCGCAATGCGGAGACCCAGTACTTC. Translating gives CASSRNAETQYF.

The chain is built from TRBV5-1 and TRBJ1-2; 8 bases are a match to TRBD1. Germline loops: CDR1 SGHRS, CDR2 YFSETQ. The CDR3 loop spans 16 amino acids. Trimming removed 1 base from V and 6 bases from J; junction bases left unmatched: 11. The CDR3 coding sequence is TGCGCCAGCAGCTTGCCCCCCCGACAGGGGAAGGATGGCTACACCTTC. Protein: CASSLPPRQGKDGYTF.

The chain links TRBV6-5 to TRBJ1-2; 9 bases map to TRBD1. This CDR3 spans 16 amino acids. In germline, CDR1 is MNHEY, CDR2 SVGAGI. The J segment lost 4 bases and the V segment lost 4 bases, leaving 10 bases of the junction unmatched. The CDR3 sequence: CASSLQPGQGSYGYTF. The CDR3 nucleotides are TGTGCCAGCAGTTTACAACCGGGACAGGGAAGCTATGGCTACACCTTC.